This T cell receptor beta chain was sequenced during a study of T-cell reconstitution after alpha-beta-depleted transplantation in children. TCRbeta library construction was performed incorporating unique molecular identifiers. TCRdb ran MiXCR on the PCR reads and lists one entry per CDR3 protein. Of over 550,000 distinct CDR3 sequences detected, roughly a tenth appear once; the ten largest clones hold less than 4.5%. V dropped 3 bases and J dropped 9 bases, with 15 bases sitting between them. The germline V gene has CDR1 SQVTM and CDR2 ANQGSEA. The CDR3 is made up of 13 amino acids. This clonotype was picked up many times.

The source is a human donor who donated a stem cell graft to a child with acute myeloid leukemia. The V and J genes are TRBV29-1 and TRBJ2-1; TRBD1 might be the D (8 bases). The input for sequencing was PBMCs from the stem cell graft donor, taken from the stem cell graft. The CDR3: CSVERQGRGEQFF. CDR3 coding DNA: TGCAGCGTTGAGCGACAGGGGAGGGGTGAGCAGTTCTTC.